The 10 T cell receptor beta chains listed next were all sequenced from one sample in a study of blood T cell repertoires in COVID-19. TCRdb's table, derived via immunoSEQ multiplex PCR, lists solely in-frame clones and lacks some. In the table there are about 320,000 clones, roughly 85% of which are singletons. The sequenced sample consisted of peripheral blood. The receptor source for this set is a human donor in a cohort sampled during active COVID-19.

The rearrangement joins TRBV27 to TRBJ2-2, with D perhaps matching TRBD2 (7 bases). The ends were cut back, 3 bases at V and 1 base at J, with 15 bases in the middle. Germline CDR1 reads MNHEY; CDR2 reads SMNVEV (reference sequence). The CDR3 is 17 residues long. The CDR3: CASSFLGGRGNTGELFF. In nucleotides, the CDR3 is TGTGCCAGCAGTTTTCTCGGGGGGCGCGGGAACACCGGGGAGCTGTTTTTT.

CDR3 region: CASSSQGFTYEQYF. The DNA for the CDR3 is TGTGCCAGTAGTAGTCAGGGATTCACCTACGAGCAGTACTTC. This sequence joins TRBV19 and TRBJ2-7; tentatively, D is TRBD1 (5 bases). CDR1 is LNHDA and CDR2 is SQIVND in the germline V gene (reference sequence). CDR3 length: 14 residues. Trimming removed 4 bases from V and 2 bases from J, with 12 bases in between. Filled out from reference TRBV19 and TRBJ2-7, the complete variable domain reads DGGITQSPKYLFRKEGQNVTLSCEQNLNHDAMYWYRQDPGQGLRLIYYSQIVNDFQKGDIAEGYSVSREKKESFPLTVTSAQKNPTAFYLCASSSQGFTYEQYFGPGTRLTVT.

This clone appeared a single time. This chain uses TRBV4-1 with TRBJ1-3, with D perhaps matching TRBD1 (6 bases). This CDR3 is built from 15 residues. CDR1 is MGHRA, CDR2 YSYEKL, per germline. V gave up 4 bases and J gave up 0 bases, with 10 bases separating them. The CDR3 spells CASSPRDISGNTIYF. The CDR3 coding sequence is TGCGCCAGCAGCCCGAGGGACATCTCTGGAAACACCATATATTTT.

This rearrangement joins TRBV30 to TRBJ1-2; 8 nucleotides agree with TRBD1. V was clipped by 4 bases and J by 2 bases; unmatched bases: 6. Germline V gene sequence: CDR1 GTSNPN, CDR2 SVGIG (reference sequence). The CDR3 runs 14 residues. In DNA, the CDR3 is TGTGCCTGGACCAGCAGGGGGCGCAACTATGGCTACACCTTC. Encoded protein: CAWTSRGRNYGYTF.

V and J are TRBV24-1 and TRBJ2-1; the match to TRBD2 covers 11 bases. The CDR3 is made up of 17 amino acids. Losses at the gene ends were 5 bases for V and 4 bases for J; bases not matched to a gene: 9. CDR1 is KGHDR and CDR2 is SFDVKD in the germline V gene. The CDR3 region has the DNA TGTGCCACCAGTGTCCGTAGCGGGGGGGGTCTTTACAATGAGCAGTTCTTC. Translation: CATSVRSGGGLYNEQFF.

The rearrangement uses TRBV5-1 and TRBJ1-2; 8 nucleotides match TRBD1. CDR1 is SGHRS and CDR2 is YFSETQ in the germline V gene. Unmatched junction bases numbered 3, after V lost 0 bases and J lost 8 bases. The CDR3 has 13 amino acids. The CDR3 DNA reads as TGCGCCAGCAGCTTGGTACAGGGGGAAGGCTACACCTTC. Its protein product is CASSLVQGEGYTF.

This clone came up a few times. Other DNA sequences from this sample encode an identical CDR3 as well. CDR3 nucleotides: TGTGCCAGCAGCGAGCTATACGAGCAGTACTTC. It is translated as CASSELYEQYF. The chain employs TRBV2 and TRBJ2-7; D is undetermined. There are 11 residues in the CDR3. CDR1 and CDR2 (germline): SNHLY, FYNNEI. The V gene lost 6 bases and the J gene lost 4 bases, with 7 bases spanning the gap.

This chain links TRBV7-3 with TRBJ2-5, with D possibly being TRBD2 (5 bases). This CDR3 has 13 residues. Germline V gene data show CDR1 as SGHTA and CDR2 as FQGTGA. Trimming left V 5 bases short and J 1 base short, with 8 bases between. CDR3 sequence (DNA): TGTGCCAGCAGCGGGAGCGGCCAAGAGACCCAGTACTTC. Translation: CASSGSGQETQYF.

This chain uses TRBV3-1 (or the pseudogene TRBV3-2) with TRBJ2-1; tentatively, D is TRBD1 (8 bases). The CDR3 covers 15 residues. V lost 4 bases to trimming and J lost 12 bases, with 22 bases between them. Per germline, CDR1 LGHDT and CDR2 YNNKEL (reference sequence). CDR3 residues: CASSPGRAGGHVQFF. As DNA, the CDR3 is TGTGCCAGCAGCCCAGGGAGGGCAGGGGGCCATGTGCAGTTCTTC.

J is TRBJ1-6 and V is TRBV7-9, with 8 bases aligning to TRBD1. V was pared by 5 bases and J by 5 bases, with 11 bases of the junction left unmatched. CDR1 SEHNR and CDR2 FQNEAQ come from the germline V gene (reference sequence). The CDR3 covers 17 residues. The CDR3 is CASSLGQGERDNSPLHF. In DNA, the CDR3 is TGTGCCAGCAGCCTCGGACAGGGCGAGAGGGATAATTCACCCCTCCACTTT.